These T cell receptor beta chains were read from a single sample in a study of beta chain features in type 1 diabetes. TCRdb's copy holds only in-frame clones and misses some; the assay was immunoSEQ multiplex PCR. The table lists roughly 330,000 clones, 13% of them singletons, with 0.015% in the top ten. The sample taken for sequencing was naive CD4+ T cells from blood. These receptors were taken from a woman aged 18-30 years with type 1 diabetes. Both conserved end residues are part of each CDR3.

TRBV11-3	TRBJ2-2	CASSWTSGRDTGELFF
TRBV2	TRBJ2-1	CASSARSSNYNEQFF
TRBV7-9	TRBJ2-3	CASSLLAGTDTQYF
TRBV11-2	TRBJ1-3	CASISTGAGGNTIYF
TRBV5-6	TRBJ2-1	CASSGDLRSSYNEQFF
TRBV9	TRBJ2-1	CASSPPGTNYNEQFF
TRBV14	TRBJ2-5	CASSQERTGRGETQYF
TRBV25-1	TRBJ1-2	CASSVTQGNGYTF
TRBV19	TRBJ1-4	CASSTRDRVFVKLFF
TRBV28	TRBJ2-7	CASSLPAGVPYEQYF
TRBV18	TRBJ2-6	CASSPNQGASGANVLTF
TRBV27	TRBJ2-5	CASSPSSGRATKTQYF
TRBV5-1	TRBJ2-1	CASSSGTDNEQFF
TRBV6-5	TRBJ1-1	CASSYWGGRTEAFF
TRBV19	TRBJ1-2	CASSIGQEAYYGYTF
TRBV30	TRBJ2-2	CAWSSLLAGGTGELFF
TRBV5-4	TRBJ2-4	CASSNGGRAKNIQYF
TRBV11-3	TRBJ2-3	CASSPGLAIDTQYF
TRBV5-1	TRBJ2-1	CASSSNTGYNEQFF
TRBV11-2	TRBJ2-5	CASSLIQGRETQYF
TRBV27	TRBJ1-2	CASSLHRNYGYTF
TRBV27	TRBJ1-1	CASSFGHLNTEAFF
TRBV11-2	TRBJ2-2	CASRGLAQNTGELFF
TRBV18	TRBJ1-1	CASSPQSALTGLNTEAFF
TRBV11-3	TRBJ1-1	CASSWTGGAFF
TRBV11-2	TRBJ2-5	CASSLETSVIQETQYF
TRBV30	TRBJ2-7	CAWSRSKGYRDEQYF
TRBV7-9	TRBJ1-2	CASSLAAESYGYTF
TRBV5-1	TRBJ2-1	CASSPTNWEQFF